The 17 T cell receptor beta chains in this list originate from one sample, sequenced in a study of blood T cell repertoires in COVID-19. Repertoires were generated with immunoSEQ multiplex PCR, while TCRdb's copy carries only in-frame clones and drops some. The data show fewer than 300,000 clones, with over 75% seen just once and 0.95% to 1.2% held by the top ten. Specimen: PBMCs or T cells enriched from blood (not recorded which). The receptors come from a young woman who had recovered from COVID-19.

The chain uses TRBV18 and TRBJ2-7; D unresolved. The CDR3 spans 18 residues. Germline V lookup: CDR1 KGHSH, CDR2 LQKENI. V was pared by 0 bases and J by 0 bases, with 18 bases between. This CDR3 reads CASSPPVVPDFSSYEQYF. The CDR3 nucleotides read TGTGCCAGCTCACCACCCGTGGTCCCAGATTTCAGCTCCTACGAGCAGTACTTC. The entire variable domain, with the rest obtained from reference TRBV18 and TRBJ2-7, is as follows: NAGVMQNPRHLVRRRGQEARLRCSPMKGHSHVYWYRQLPEEGLKFMVYLQKENIIDESGMPKERFSAEFPKEGPSILRIQQVVRGDSAAYFCASSPPVVPDFSSYEQYFGPGTRLTVT.

The genes are TRBV29-1 and TRBJ1-2; D ambiguous. Trimming cost V 7 bases and J 0 bases, with 12 bases left between them. Germline CDR1 and CDR2: SQVTM and ANQGSEA. This CDR3 has 13 residues. CDR3 region: CSGVSGSNYGYTF. The CDR3 DNA is TGCAGCGGGGTCTCGGGTTCTAACTATGGCTACACCTTC.

V gene TRBV30 combines with J gene TRBJ1-1, with D uncertain. The CDR3 runs 14 residues. Germline V gene data show CDR1 as GTSNPN and CDR2 as SVGIG (reference sequence). Trimming pared 4 bases from V and 5 bases from J, leaving 17 bases between. In DNA form, the CDR3 reads TGTGCCTGGACTTCGAGGGAACGGGTAACTGAAGCTTTCTTT. Its protein product is CAWTSRERVTEAFF. Drawing the rest from reference TRBV30 and TRBJ1-1, the complete variable domain is SQTIHQWPATLVQPVGSPLSLECTVEGTSNPNLYWYRQAAGRGLQLLFYSVGIGQISSEVPQNLSASRPQDRQFILSSKKLLLSDSGFYLCAWTSRERVTEAFFGQGTRLTVV.

The chain uses TRBV28 and TRBJ2-1; D is possibly TRBD2 (5 bases). Germline CDR1 reads MDHEN; CDR2 reads SYDVKM. The V end lost 5 bases, the J end lost 7 bases, and 12 bases lay between the germline ends. The CDR3 spans 13 residues. For the CDR3, the DNA is TGTGCCAGCAGTCCTTTGGCGGGTAATGAGCAGTTCTTC. It translates to CASSPLAGNEQFF. The full variable domain, with the rest looked up from reference TRBV28 and TRBJ2-1, is DVKVTQSSRYLVKRTGEKVFLECVQDMDHENMFWYRQDPGLGLRLIYFSYDVKMKEKGDIPEGYSVSREKKERFSLILESASTNQTSMYLCASSPLAGNEQFFGPGTRLTVL.

The gene calls are TRBV20-1 and TRBJ2-5, with D perhaps matching TRBD1 (5 bases). Germline CDR1 and CDR2: DFQATT and SNEGSKA (reference sequence). V dropped 4 bases and J dropped 2 bases, with 5 bases sitting between them. This CDR3 has 11 amino acids. The CDR3, as DNA: TGCAGTGCTACAGGGCAAGAGACCCAGTACTTC. It translates to CSATGQETQYF.

The CDR3 DNA reads as TGCAGTGCGCCACAGGGTTCTGTGGGTTTCTTT. It translates to CSAPQGSVGFF. The chain has TRBV20-1 and TRBJ1-1; weak D call: TRBD1 (6 bases). Trimming shortened V by 6 bases and J by 13 bases, and 18 bases separated the two germline ends. Germline lookup yields CDR1 DFQATT and CDR2 SNEGSKA (reference sequence). CDR3 size: 11 residues.

The chain combines TRBV15 with TRBJ1-1; D possibly corresponds to TRBD1 (5 bases). V lost 5 bases and J 3 bases, leaving 19 bases between the germline ends. This CDR3 region has 16 residues. CDR1 and CDR2 (germline): LNHNV, YYDKDF (reference sequence). CDR3 nucleotide sequence: TGTGCCACCAGCGGGCCTGGGGAGGGGATACACACTGAAGCTTTCTTT. This encodes CATSGPGEGIHTEAFF. Supplemented by reference TRBV15 and TRBJ1-1, the full variable domain reads DAMVIQNPRYQVTQFGKPVTLSCSQTLNHNVMYWYQQKSSQAPKLLFHYYDKDFNNEADTPDNFQSRRPNTSFCFLDIRSPGLGDTAMYLCATSGPGEGIHTEAFFGQGTRLTVV.

Concerning this clone itself: One junction end disagrees with the germline gene, perhaps due to a read error. This sequence joins TRBV18 and TRBJ2-3; the D gene is possibly TRBD2 (5 bases). There are 14 residues in the CDR3. Germline values: CDR1 KGHSH, CDR2 LQKENI. This chain's CDR3 is CASSPPSREDTQYF. The CDR3 DNA follows: TGTGCCAGCTCCCCACCTTCTAGGGAGGATACGCAGTATTTT. The full variable domain, completed using reference TRBV18 and TRBJ2-3, is NAGVMQNPRHLVRRRGQEARLRCSPMKGHSHVYWYRQLPEEGLKFMVYLQKENIIDESGMPKERFSAEFPKEGPSILRIQQVVRGDSAAYFCASSPPSREDTQYFGPGTRLTVL.

This chain joins TRBV6-6 and TRBJ1-4; D gene ambiguous. CDR1 MNHNY and CDR2 SVGAGI come from the germline V gene (reference sequence). V lost 5 bases to trimming and J lost 3 bases, with 7 bases between them. This CDR3 has 13 residues. The chain's CDR3 is CASSGQSNEKLFF. The DNA of the CDR3 is TGTGCCAGCAGTGGGCAGTCTAATGAAAAACTGTTTTTT.

This chain connects TRBV4-2 to TRBJ2-1; no firm D call. There are 15 residues in the CDR3. The V end lost 4 bases, the J end lost 4 bases, and 14 bases lay between the germline ends. The germline gives CDR1 LGHNA, CDR2 YNFKEQ. This chain's CDR3 is CASSRLPLRYNEQFF. CDR3 in DNA: TGTGCCAGCAGCCGTCTCCCGCTCAGGTACAATGAGCAGTTCTTC.

This chain links TRBV29-1 with TRBJ2-3, with 9 bases identical to TRBD1. This CDR3 is built from 15 residues. V trimming: 6 bases; J trimming: 0 bases; junction bases outside the gene matches: 7. CDR1 and CDR2 from the germline V gene are SQVTM and ANQGSEA. CDR3 sequence (DNA): TGCAGCGTAAACCAACAGGGGGCAAGCACAGATACGCAGTATTTT. It translates to CSVNQQGASTDTQYF.

The chain uses TRBV24-1 and TRBJ2-3; 9 bases are a match to TRBD2. V dropped 4 bases and J dropped 1; count of bases not matched to a gene: 2. Germline V CDR1 and CDR2: KGHDR, SFDVKD. This CDR3 spans 15 amino acids. The CDR3 loop is CATSDRTSGTDTQYF. The DNA for the CDR3 is TGTGCCACCAGTGACCGGACTAGCGGCACAGATACGCAGTATTTT.

The rearrangement links TRBV28 to TRBJ1-5, with 9 bases that match TRBD1. CDR3 length: 13 amino acids. V trimming: 8 bases; J trimming: 6 bases; junction bases outside the gene matches: 5. CDR1 is MDHEN, CDR2 SYDVKM, per germline. This CDR3 reads CASRDREGQPQHF. As DNA, the CDR3 is TGTGCCAGCCGGGACAGGGAGGGTCAGCCCCAGCATTTT.

This clone was detected a few times. V is TRBV7-9 and J is TRBJ2-7; 9 bases are shared with TRBD2. Unmatched junction bases numbered 10, after V lost 5 bases and J lost 5 bases. Germline CDR1 reads SEHNR; CDR2 reads FQNEAQ (reference sequence). This CDR3 comprises 15 residues. The CDR3 region has the DNA TGTGCCAGCAGCGCCCTAGCGGGAAATCCTCACGAGCAGTACTTC. The encoded protein is CASSALAGNPHEQYF.

This clone came up a few times. The CDR3 region is CASSLGRGQGVNGYTF. CDR3 nucleotide sequence: TGTGCCAGCAGCTTAGGGAGGGGACAGGGAGTGAATGGCTACACCTTC. The V and J genes are TRBV11-2 and TRBJ1-2; 9 bases fit TRBD1. V gave up 1 base and J gave up 6 bases; unmatched junction bases: 9. The length of the CDR3 is 16 residues. Germline V gene sequence: CDR1 SGHAT, CDR2 FQNNGV.

The CDR3 DNA follows: TGTGCCAGCAGTTCAGGGGACTCCTACAATGAGCAGTTCTTC. It translates to CASSSGDSYNEQFF. The chain has TRBV6-5 and TRBJ2-1; perhaps TRBD1 as D (6 bases). CDR1 MNHEY and CDR2 SVGAGI come from the germline V gene. Trimming took 4 bases from V and 0 from J, leaving 7 bases between them. This CDR3 is built from 14 residues.

This chain connects TRBV5-8 to TRBJ2-2; 13 nucleotides align to TRBD2. Per the germline V gene, CDR1 is SGHTS and CDR2 is YDEGEE. The V and J ends lost 4 bases and 1 base, in that order; junction bases with no gene match: 4. The CDR3 is 17 amino acids. CDR3 loop: CASSPGTSGMNTGELFF. The CDR3 coding sequence is TGTGCCAGCAGCCCCGGGACTAGCGGGATGAACACCGGGGAGCTGTTTTTT.